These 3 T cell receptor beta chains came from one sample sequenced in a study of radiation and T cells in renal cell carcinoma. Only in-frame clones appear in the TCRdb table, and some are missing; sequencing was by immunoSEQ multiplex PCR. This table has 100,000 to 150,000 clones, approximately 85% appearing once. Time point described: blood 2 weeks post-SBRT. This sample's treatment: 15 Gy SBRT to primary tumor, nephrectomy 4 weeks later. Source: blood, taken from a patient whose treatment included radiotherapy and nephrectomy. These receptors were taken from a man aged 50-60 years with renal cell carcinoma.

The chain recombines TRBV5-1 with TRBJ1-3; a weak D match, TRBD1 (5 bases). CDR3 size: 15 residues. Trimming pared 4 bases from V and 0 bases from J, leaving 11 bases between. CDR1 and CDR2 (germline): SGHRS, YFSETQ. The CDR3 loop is CASSTGQVSGNTIYF. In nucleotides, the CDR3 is TGCGCCAGCAGCACTGGACAAGTCTCTGGAAACACCATATATTTT.

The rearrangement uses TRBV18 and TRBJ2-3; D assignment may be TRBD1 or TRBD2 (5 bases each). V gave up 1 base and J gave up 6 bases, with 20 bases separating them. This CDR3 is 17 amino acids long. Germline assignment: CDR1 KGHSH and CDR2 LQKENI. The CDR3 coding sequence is TGTGCCAGCTCACCACTACGTAGGGACCCCGTCTCTGATACGCAGTATTTT. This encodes CASSPLRRDPVSDTQYF.

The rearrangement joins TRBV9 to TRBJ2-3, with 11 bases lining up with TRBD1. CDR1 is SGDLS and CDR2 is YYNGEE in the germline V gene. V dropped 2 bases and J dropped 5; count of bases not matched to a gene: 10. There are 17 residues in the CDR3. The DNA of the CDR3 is TGTGCCAGCAGCGTGATGCCGGGACAGGGGGGATTAGATACGCAGTATTTT. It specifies CASSVMPGQGGLDTQYF.